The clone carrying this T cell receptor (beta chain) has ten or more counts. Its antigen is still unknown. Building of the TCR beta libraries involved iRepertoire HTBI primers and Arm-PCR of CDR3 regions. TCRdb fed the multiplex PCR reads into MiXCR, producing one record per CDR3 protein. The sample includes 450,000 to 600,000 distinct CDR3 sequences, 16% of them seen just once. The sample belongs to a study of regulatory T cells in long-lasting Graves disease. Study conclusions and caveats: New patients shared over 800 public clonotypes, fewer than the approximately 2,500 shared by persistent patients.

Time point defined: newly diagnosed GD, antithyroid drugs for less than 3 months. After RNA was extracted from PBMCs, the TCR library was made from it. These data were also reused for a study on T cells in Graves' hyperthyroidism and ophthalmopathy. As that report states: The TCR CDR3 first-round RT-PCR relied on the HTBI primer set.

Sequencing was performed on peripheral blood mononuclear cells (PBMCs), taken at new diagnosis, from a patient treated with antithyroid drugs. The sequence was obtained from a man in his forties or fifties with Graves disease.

The CDR3 loop reads CASSAGLAQETQYF. DNA for the CDR3: TGTGCCAGCAGTGCCGGACTAGCCCAAGAGACCCAGTACTTC. The chain is built from TRBV6-1 and TRBJ2-5, with 8 bases aligning to TRBD2. The germline V gene encodes CDR1 MNHNS and CDR2 SASEGT. Germline trimming cut 4 bases from V and 1 base from J; bases unmatched to any gene: 2. The CDR3 length is 14 residues.